What follows are 15 T cell receptor beta chains derived from one specimen sequenced in a study of blood T cell repertoires in COVID-19. Here immunoSEQ multiplex PCR was the method, and the copy in TCRdb shows in-frame clones only, minus some. Counted here are approximately 270,000 clones, around 86% occurring once; the ten biggest clones make up approximately 8.2%. The specimen sequenced was peripheral blood. These receptors were taken from a man between 40 and 49 years old with active or convalescent COVID-19.

The genes are TRBV5-1 and TRBJ2-4; 9 bases are shared with TRBD1. The junction had 4 bases not matched to a gene; V was cut back by 3 bases and J by 0 bases. Germline V gene sequence: CDR1 SGHRS, CDR2 YFSETQ. This CDR3 contains 16 residues. CDR3 amino acids: CASSWGQGVAKNIQYF. CDR3 sequence (DNA): TGCGCCAGCAGCTGGGGACAGGGAGTAGCCAAAAACATTCAGTACTTC. The full variable domain, completed using reference TRBV5-1 and TRBJ2-4, is KAGVTQTPRYLIKTRGQQVTLSCSPISGHRSVSWYQQTPGQGLQFLFEYFSETQRNKGNFPGRFSGRQFSNSRSEMNVSTLELGDSALYLCASSWGQGVAKNIQYFGAGTRLSVL.

The chain recombines TRBV6-5 with TRBJ2-1; the D gene is possibly TRBD2 (6 bases). V dropped 6 bases and J dropped 3 bases, with 12 bases sitting between them. The CDR3 is 14 amino acids. Germline CDR1 and CDR2: MNHEY and SVGAGI. The CDR3 loop is CASRGMGGYNEQFF. As DNA, the CDR3 is TGTGCCAGCAGGGGGATGGGGGGCTACAATGAGCAGTTCTTC.

The V gene is TRBV6-2 or TRBV6-3, the J gene TRBJ2-1; 9 bases fit TRBD2. There are 17 residues in the CDR3. V dropped 0 bases and J dropped 3; count of bases not matched to a gene: 6. CDR1 and CDR2 (germline): MNHEY, SVGEGT. The DNA for the CDR3 is TGTGCCAGCAGTTACTCGAGTAAGACTAGCGGCTACAATGAGCAGTTCTTC. This gives the protein CASSYSSKTSGYNEQFF.

This chain connects TRBV9 to TRBJ2-3; D perhaps matches TRBD2 (6 bases). Germline V gene lookup returns CDR1 SGDLS and CDR2 YYNGEE. Trimming cost V 0 bases and J 3 bases, with 11 bases left between them. The CDR3 contains 15 residues. The CDR3 sequence is CASSVGLGTTDTQYF. CDR3 coding DNA: TGTGCCAGCAGCGTAGGGTTAGGGACTACAGATACGCAGTATTTT. The full variable domain, rest sourced from reference TRBV9 and TRBJ2-3, is DSGVTQTPKHLITATGQRVTLRCSPRSGDLSVYWYQQSLDQGLQFLIQYYNGEERAKGNILERFSAQQFPDLHSELNLSSLELGDSALYFCASSVGLGTTDTQYFGPGTRLTVL.

The chain employs TRBV12-3 or TRBV12-4 and TRBJ1-2; TRBD1 aligns across 9 bases. CDR3 size: 13 residues. Trimming took 8 bases from V and 8 from J; bases not matched to a gene: 9. The CDR3 bases are TGTGCCAGCCAAGAACAGGGGGCGGGAGGCTACACCTTC. Residues: CASQEQGAGGYTF.

This rearrangement joins TRBV5-1 to TRBJ1-1; no definite D call. Trimming took 1 base from V and 2 from J, leaving 9 bases between them. This CDR3 is 14 amino acids long. Per the germline V gene, CDR1 is SGHRS and CDR2 is YFSETQ. CDR3 protein: CASSLQNFNTEAFF. The CDR3 coding sequence is TGCGCCAGCAGCTTGCAGAATTTCAACACTGAAGCTTTCTTT.

The chain is built from TRBV19 and TRBJ1-1; D is unresolved. The length of the CDR3 is 13 residues. The germline gives CDR1 LNHDA, CDR2 SQIVND (reference sequence). V was clipped by 7 bases and J by 2 bases, with 11 bases between them. CDR3 residues: CASIKQLNTEAFF. For the CDR3, the DNA is TGTGCCAGTATCAAACAGCTCAACACTGAAGCTTTCTTT.

The sample holds a few counts of this clone. V usage is TRBV5-1 and J usage is TRBJ2-3; 9 positions agree with TRBD2. The CDR3 length is 16 residues. Trimming at V came to 3 bases and at J to 1 base, leaving 6 bases not matched to a gene. The germline gives CDR1 SGHRS, CDR2 YFSETQ. CDR3 DNA: TGCGCCAGCAGCTCGAATAGCGGGAGAGGCACAGATACGCAGTATTTT. Translating it yields CASSSNSGRGTDTQYF.

This chain uses TRBV11-2 with TRBJ2-1; perhaps TRBD1 as D (5 bases). V lost 3 bases and J 4 bases, leaving 10 bases between the germline ends. Germline CDR1 and CDR2: SGHAT and FQNNGV. The CDR3 runs to 14 residues. The CDR3 region has the DNA TGTGCCAGCAGCTTCGACAGAAAATACAATGAGCAGTTCTTC. Amino acids: CASSFDRKYNEQFF.

The J gene is TRBJ1-4, the V gene TRBV9; perhaps TRBD1 as D (5 bases). V lost 0 bases to trimming and J lost 7 bases, with 10 bases between them. The CDR3 extends over 14 amino acids. Per the germline V gene, CDR1 is SGDLS and CDR2 is YYNGEE. The CDR3 nucleotides are TGTGCCAGCAGCGTAGCAGGGATAGCTGAAAAACTGTTTTTT. This codes for CASSVAGIAEKLFF. The full variable domain, in which reference TRBV9 and TRBJ1-4 provide the parts outside the CDR3, is DSGVTQTPKHLITATGQRVTLRCSPRSGDLSVYWYQQSLDQGLQFLIQYYNGEERAKGNILERFSAQQFPDLHSELNLSSLELGDSALYFCASSVAGIAEKLFFGSGTQLSVL.

J is TRBJ2-3 and V is TRBV27; TRBD2 matches at 7 bases. CDR1 MNHEY and CDR2 SMNVEV come from the germline V gene (reference sequence). The CDR3 loop spans 15 amino acids. With 3 bases clipped from V and 0 bases from J, the junction kept 3 bases outside the gene matches. CDR3 DNA sequence: TGTGCCAGCAGTTTGGGAGGGGCTAGCACAGATACGCAGTATTTT. Translated, it gives CASSLGGASTDTQYF.

The chain has TRBV9 and TRBJ2-3; 8 bases are a match to TRBD2. Trimming at V came to 2 bases and at J to 6 bases, leaving 5 bases not matched to a gene. The CDR3 runs to 14 residues. The germline V gene encodes CDR1 SGDLS and CDR2 YYNGEE. The CDR3 DNA reads as TGTGCCAGCAGCGTTAGCGGGGTTGGGGATACGCAGTATTTT. Encoded protein: CASSVSGVGDTQYF.

Remarks on this clone: The junction and the germline gene differ at one end; a read error may be behind it. V usage is TRBV11-2 and J usage is TRBJ1-1; D is uncertain. CDR1 is SGHAT, CDR2 FQNNGV, per germline. The CDR3 spans 13 residues. The CDR3 spells CASSPRTDTEAFF. CDR3 DNA: TGTGCCAGCAGTCCTCGTACAGACACCGAAGCTTTCTTT.

This clone was recorded a few times. This chain links TRBV6-5 with TRBJ2-7; D call uncertain. V was trimmed by 6 bases and J by 1 base, leaving 13 bases between them. CDR1 MNHEY and CDR2 SVGAGI come from the germline V gene. The CDR3 length is 14 residues. The CDR3 coding sequence is TGTGCCAGCAGAGACGACTTATCATCCTACGAGCAGTACTTC. It yields the protein CASRDDLSSYEQYF.

J is TRBJ1-6 and V is TRBV7-3, with D unresolved. The CDR3 has 12 residues. Deletions cut 5 bases from V and 12 bases from J, with 11 bases between. Germline-derived CDR1 and CDR2 are SGHTA and FQGTGA. The CDR3: CASSVTSGPLHF. The CDR3 bases are TGTGCCAGCAGCGTCACATCGGGACCCCTCCACTTT.